The clone carrying this TCR beta chain was recorded a few times. The data derive from a study of spatial heterogeneity in lung cancer. Looking at the study overall: Sequenced were any available follow-up PBMC samples, which had been obtained a median of approximately two years after resection. The average count in raw reads for each unique TCR and UMI combination exceeded nine appearances.

The time point: blood at routine non-recurrence follow-up after resection. The CDR3 runs 14 residues. Germline trimming cut 4 bases from V and 3 bases from J; bases unmatched to any gene: 3. Germline CDR1 and CDR2: MGHRA and YSYEKL. TCRdb analysed the 5' RACE reads with MiXCR anew, one entry per CDR3 protein. The sample holds 72,000 or so distinct CDR3 sequences, approximately 8.9% seen once. Sequencing was performed on PBMCs, taken at follow-up. The receptor comes from a female donor with early-stage non-small cell lung cancer. The chain employs TRBV4-1 and TRBJ2-7; 10 nucleotides line up with TRBD2. For the CDR3, the DNA is TGCGCCAGCAGCCCACAGCGGGAGGGCTACGAGCAGTACTTC. As protein: CASSPQREGYEQYF.